The 17 T cell receptor beta chains below were found in one sample sequenced in a study of cytomegalovirus exposure and HLA in healthy donors. The PCR had 60 Vbeta and 13 Jbeta primers. The method was immunoSEQ multiplex PCR; TCRdb's version includes in-frame clones alone and lacks a portion of them. The data hold 100,000 to 120,000 clones, with under 85% observed a single time. Sequenced material: PBMCs. These receptors all stem from a man aged 30-40 years in good health and CMV-seronegative.

The chain is built from TRBV6-1 and TRBJ1-5; D gene unclear. Germline CDR1 reads MNHNS; CDR2 reads SASEGT. This CDR3 spans 14 amino acids. V was pared by 10 bases and J by 4 bases, with 17 bases between. In DNA form, the CDR3 reads TGTGCCACCCCGGGAGAGACGGGGAATCAGCCCCAGCATTTT. Amino acids: CATPGETGNQPQHF.

The V gene is TRBV6-5, the J gene TRBJ1-5; D ambiguous. Trimming shortened V by 6 bases and J by 5 bases, and 14 bases separated the two germline ends. Germline V lookup: CDR1 MNHEY, CDR2 SVGAGI. The CDR3 totals 14 residues. The CDR3 reads CASSHDNLDQPQHF. CDR3 nucleotide sequence: TGTGCCAGCAGCCACGATAACCTAGATCAGCCCCAGCATTTT.

The rearrangement links TRBV25-1 to TRBJ2-3, with 7 bases aligning to TRBD2. Germline CDR1 and CDR2: MGHDK and SYGVNS. J was trimmed by 5 bases and V by 4 bases; bases with no gene match: 9. There are 15 residues in the CDR3. The CDR3 is CASSVSKGGLDTQYF. In DNA, the CDR3 is TGTGCCAGCAGTGTTAGCAAGGGAGGGTTAGATACGCAGTATTTT.

This clone was counted a single time. The gene calls are TRBV18 and TRBJ1-4, with D maybe TRBD1 (6 bases). The germline V and J ends were trimmed by 4 bases and 5 bases, with 8 bases remaining between them. This CDR3 contains 13 residues. In germline, CDR1 is KGHSH, CDR2 LQKENI. The chain's CDR3 is CASSRGQNEKLFF. The CDR3 DNA reads TGTGCCAGCTCACGTGGACAGAATGAAAAACTGTTTTTT.

This clone was counted only a few times. This chain links TRBV7-6 with TRBJ2-1; 8 positions match TRBD1. V trimming: 2 bases; J trimming: 7 bases; junction bases outside the gene matches: 16. The germline CDR1 and CDR2 sequences are SGHVS and FNYEAQ. CDR3 length: 18 amino acids. CDR3 region: CASSLRVNRDRRNNEQFF. In DNA, the CDR3 is TGTGCCAGCAGCTTAAGGGTAAACCGGGACAGGCGGAATAATGAGCAGTTCTTC. Full variable domain (outside the CDR3, taken from reference TRBV7-6 and TRBJ2-1): GAGVSQSPRYKVTKRGQDVALRCDPISGHVSLYWYRQALGQGPEFLTYFNYEAQQDKSGLPNDRFSAERPEGSISTLTIQRTEQRDSAMYRCASSLRVNRDRRNNEQFFGPGTRLTVL.

The V call is TRBV7-2, the J call TRBJ2-5; TRBD2 matches 10 bases. CDR1 SGHTA and CDR2 FQGNSA come from the germline V gene. Trimming removed 1 base from V and 4 bases from J; junction bases left unmatched: 6. The length of the CDR3 is 16 residues. CDR3 sequence (DNA): TGTGCCAGCAGCTTAGGTAGCGGGGGGAGGGCAGAGACCCAGTACTTC. This codes for CASSLGSGGRAETQYF.

V is TRBV7-9 and J is TRBJ2-1; TRBD2 is a possible D gene (6 bases). Germline assignment: CDR1 SEHNR and CDR2 FQNEAQ (reference sequence). V lost 4 bases to trimming and J lost 9 bases, with 16 bases between them. CDR3 size: 14 residues. The CDR3 bases are TGTGCCAGCAGCTCCTTCGGACTACTCAGTGAGCAGTTCTTC. Translated: CASSSFGLLSEQFF.

This clone turned up a few times. The chain links TRBV5-6 to TRBJ2-2; D might be TRBD1 (6 bases). The CDR3 covers 16 residues. The V gene's germline CDR1 is SGHDT and CDR2 YYEEEE. V was clipped by 4 bases and J by 0 bases, with 13 bases between them. The CDR3 nucleotides read TGTGCCAGCAGCATAAGACAGGAGGCGAACACCGGGGAGCTGTTTTTT. Protein product: CASSIRQEANTGELFF.

V gene TRBV27 combines with J gene TRBJ2-7; 10 bases are a match to TRBD2. CDR1 is MNHEY and CDR2 is SMNVEV in the germline V gene (reference sequence). CDR3 length equals 16 residues. V shed 6 bases and J 2 bases; nucleotides not matched to a gene: 10. CDR3 region: CASRASSGSQAYEQYF. As DNA, the CDR3 is TGTGCCAGCAGGGCGTCTAGCGGGAGTCAGGCCTACGAGCAGTACTTC.

This clone showed up just a few times. The chain is built from TRBV29-1 and TRBJ2-2; 10 bases map to TRBD2. There are 13 residues in the CDR3. V was clipped by 7 bases and J by 5 bases; unmatched bases: 4. The germline V gene has CDR1 SQVTM and CDR2 ANQGSEA. CDR3 DNA: TGCAGCGGGACTAGCGGCTTTACCGGGGAGCTGTTTTTT. It is translated as CSGTSGFTGELFF.

The chain's CDR3 is CASSFDRGNSPLHF. Here the CDR3 DNA reads TGTGCCAGCAGCTTCGACAGGGGCAATTCACCCCTCCACTTT. The genes are TRBV5-6 and TRBJ1-6; 8 bases agree with TRBD1. The CDR3 extends over 14 amino acids. Germline CDR1 SGHDT, CDR2 YYEEEE. J was trimmed by 7 bases and V by 2 bases; bases with no gene match: 2.

This clone is a singleton in its sample. The rearrangement joins TRBV7-2 to TRBJ2-3, with a weak D call TRBD2 (7 bases). This CDR3 is 14 amino acids long. Germline V gives CDR1 SGHTA, CDR2 FQGNSA. Trimming took off 3 bases at V and 4 bases at J, with 11 bases between the two ends. The CDR3 spells CASSLGGRPDTQYF. The DNA for the CDR3 is TGTGCCAGCAGCTTGGGGGGGCGCCCAGATACGCAGTATTTT.

The chain couples TRBV2 to TRBJ2-7; TRBD2 matches 12 bases. The V and J ends lost 7 bases and 4 bases, in that order; junction bases with no gene match: 5. CDR3 length equals 14 residues. From germline, CDR1 is SNHLY and CDR2 FYNNEI. The CDR3 bases are TGTGCCAGCAACGGACTAGCGGGGAGATACGAGCAGTACTTC. This gives the protein CASNGLAGRYEQYF.

The gene calls are TRBV7-8 and TRBJ2-3, with TRBD2 matching 11 bases. CDR1 is SGHVS and CDR2 is FQNEAQ in the germline V gene. V was clipped by 4 bases and J by 0 bases; unmatched bases: 9. CDR3 length: 18 residues. The CDR3 DNA is TGTGCCAGCAGCTCGCCGGGACTAGCGGACTCTAGCACAGATACGCAGTATTTT. Translated, it gives CASSSPGLADSSTDTQYF.

In regard to this clone: Other DNA sequences in this sample translate to the same CDR3. The chain couples TRBV14 to TRBJ2-3; 10 bases line up with TRBD2. Germline CDR1 SGHDN, CDR2 FVKESK. The junction had 2 bases not matched to a gene; V was cut back by 4 bases and J by 1 base. This CDR3 has 15 residues. CDR3 region: CASSRLAGGTDTQYF. CDR3 nucleotide sequence: TGTGCCAGCAGCCGGCTAGCGGGGGGCACAGATACGCAGTATTTT.

This clone was seen only once. V usage is TRBV10-2 and J usage is TRBJ2-7; a possible D gene is TRBD2 (5 bases). Per germline, CDR1 WSHSY and CDR2 SAAADI. V lost 0 bases and J 3 bases, leaving 6 bases between the germline ends. The CDR3 spans 13 residues. CDR3 amino acids: CASSESEVYEQYF. CDR3 in DNA: TGCGCCAGCAGTGAGTCGGAGGTCTACGAGCAGTACTTC.

In this sample, this clone turned up once. The rearrangement joins TRBV6-5 to TRBJ1-1, with D unclear. CDR3 length equals 11 residues. Between the trimmed V and J ends, which lost 4 bases and 8 bases, there was a span of 8 bases. Germline lookup yields CDR1 MNHEY and CDR2 SVGAGI. The CDR3 nucleotides read TGTGCCAGCAGTTCCTACTCGGAAGCTTTCTTT. It codes for CASSSYSEAFF.